The clone carrying this TCR beta chain has more than one count but fewer than ten. Its antigen is unidentified. Amplification of TCR beta CDR3 regions used RNA as the template. When the TCR CDR3 underwent first-round RT-PCR, the HTBI primer set was used. TCRdb reanalysed the multiplex PCR reads using MiXCR and keeps one entry per CDR3 protein. Here the sample spans hundreds of thousands of distinct CDR3 sequences, 46% being singletons. This sample was included in a study of T cells in Graves' hyperthyroidism and ophthalmopathy. Study outcomes and limitations: Ophthalmopathy was separated from stable hyperthyroidism by a 13 V-J model. Most clonotypes that expanded in the thyroid above 0.001 also showed up in blood.

This CDR3 contains 16 residues. Germline CDR1 SGHRS, CDR2 YFSETQ. Trimming removed 2 bases at V and 0 bases at J, with 13 bases between. The chain uses TRBV5-1 and TRBJ2-3; no definite D call. The receptor was derived from a woman aged 18-29 years with Graves' hyperthyroidism. The material sequenced was peripheral blood or thyroid tissue (not recorded which). The CDR3 loop reads CASSLGVATSTDTQYF. The CDR3 coding sequence is TGCGCCAGCAGCTTAGGAGTAGCAACTAGCACAGATACGCAGTATTTT.